The rows below give T cell receptor beta chains drawn from one sample of a study of blood T cell repertoires in COVID-19. This table comes from immunoSEQ multiplex PCR, and its TCRdb copy is limited to in-frame clones, with some not included. Here the sample spans about 250,000 clones, roughly four fifths being singletons. The sequenced sample was peripheral blood. The receptors were sampled from a man older than 75 with acute or convalescent COVID-19. CDR3s include the opening cysteine and the closing phenylalanine or tryptophan. The order of the fields is CDR3 DNA, CDR3 protein, D gene, V gene, J gene, clone size. D genes are given only for firm matches. Size is stated for part of the rows, as once, few or many counts, or as a class when the clone is expanded.

TGTGCCATCAGTGTGACGGGCTATAATTCACCCCTCCACTTT,CAISVTGYNSPLHF,NA,TRBV10-3,TRBJ1-6,NA
TGCGCCAGCAGCTTGGAGGGACTAGCGGGCTACACCGGGGAGCTGTTTTTT,CASSLEGLAGYTGELFF,TRBD2,TRBV5-1,TRBJ2-2,NA
TGTGCCAGCAGCCGTGCTAGCGGGAGGAGGATCACCGGGGAGCTGTTTTTT,CASSRASGRRITGELFF,TRBD2,TRBV5-5,TRBJ2-2,NA
TGTGCCAGCTCACCAACAGGGTCGAATGGAAACACCATATATTTT,CASSPTGSNGNTIYF,NA,TRBV18,TRBJ1-3,NA
TGCGCCAGCAGCTTGGCGACAGGGGGCTTTAGAGGCTACACCTTC,CASSLATGGFRGYTF,TRBD1,TRBV5-1,TRBJ1-2,few
TGTGCCAGCAGTTACTCGGGGACAGGGGATCTCGGAGCTTTCTTT,CASSYSGTGDLGAFF,TRBD1,TRBV6-5,TRBJ1-1,NA
TGTGCCAGCAGCTCCGGGACAGGGGTAGGGTCACCCCTCCACTTT,CASSSGTGVGSPLHF,TRBD1,TRBV6-6,TRBJ1-6,once
TGTGCCACCAGCAGAGATTACGGCGGGAGGGGGGACGGTGAGCAGTTCTTC,CATSRDYGGRGDGEQFF,TRBD2,TRBV15,TRBJ2-1,NA
TGTGCCAGTAATCTCGCAGGACTCTATAGCAATCAGCCCCAGCATTTT,CASNLAGLYSNQPQHF,NA,TRBV19,TRBJ1-5,NA
TGTGCCAGCAGCTCCGGGACAGGGGGATACAATGAGCAGTTCTTC,CASSSGTGGYNEQFF,TRBD1,TRBV11-3,TRBJ2-1,many
TGTGCCAGCAGCGCCTACTCAGGAGGGGCCAAAAACATTCAGTACTTC,CASSAYSGGAKNIQYF,NA,TRBV7-2,TRBJ2-4,NA
TGCGCCAGCAGTCAGGGGCAATTCTCTGGAAACACCATATATTTT,CASSQGQFSGNTIYF,NA,TRBV4-1,TRBJ1-3,NA
TGTGCCAGCAGCGTAGCTCTGGGGGCCAACACAGATACGCAGTATTTT,CASSVALGANTDTQYF,NA,TRBV9,TRBJ2-3,NA
TGCGCCAGCAGCTTGGGAGGGCTGGTAGATACGCAGTATTTT,CASSLGGLVDTQYF,NA,TRBV5-1,TRBJ2-3,NA
TGTGCCAGCAGCAAAGAGGCGACAGGGGGCAAGCAGTCACCCCTCCACTTT,CASSKEATGGKQSPLHF,NA,TRBV21-1,TRBJ1-6,NA
TGTGCCAGCAGCGCCTATATCGATGAGCAGTTCTTC,CASSAYIDEQFF,NA,TRBV9,TRBJ2-1,NA
TGTGCCAGCAGCTTGAACTGGGGGGTATCCACCTACGAGCAGTACTTC,CASSLNWGVSTYEQYF,NA,TRBV5-6,TRBJ2-7,NA
TGTGCCAGCAGTGAAGACGGGACAGGGGGCAGAGAGCAGTTCTTC,CASSEDGTGGREQFF,TRBD1,TRBV6-1,TRBJ2-1,NA
TGTGCCAGCAGTGACGGTTGGGAAGCTTTCTTT,CASSDGWEAFF,NA,TRBV2,TRBJ1-1,NA
TGCGCCAGCAGCGACACTCGGCGCCACTCTGGAAACACCATATATTTT,CASSDTRRHSGNTIYF,NA,TRBV5-1,TRBJ1-3,NA
TGTGCCAGTACTCGGACAAATCGAGATCAGCCCCAGCATTTT,CASTRTNRDQPQHF,NA,TRBV19,TRBJ1-5,NA
TGTGCCACCAGTGACGCCGGCCAAAGACAGGGATATCAGCCCCAGCATTTT,CATSDAGQRQGYQPQHF,TRBD1,TRBV24-1,TRBJ1-5,NA
TGCGCCACTTGCCCCGGGACAGGGATGGGGGAGCAGTACTTC,CATCPGTGMGEQYF,TRBD1,TRBV10-2,TRBJ2-7,NA
TGTGCCAGCTCACCATTGGGGCAGGGGAACACTGAAGCTTTCTTT,CASSPLGQGNTEAFF,NA,TRBV18,TRBJ1-1,NA
TGTGCCAGCAGCCCAAGGACAGGGGGAATTTCACCCCTCCACTTT,CASSPRTGGISPLHF,TRBD1,TRBV5-6,TRBJ1-6,NA
TGTGCCAGCAGCTTCCGCGTTGAAGATACGCAGTATTTT,CASSFRVEDTQYF,NA,TRBV13,TRBJ2-3,NA
TGTGCCAGCAGCCGAGGGGAGGCTCGGGAGCAGTACTTC,CASSRGEAREQYF,NA,TRBV7-8,TRBJ2-7,NA